These 10 T cell receptor beta chains share one sample of origin, sequenced in a study of blood T cell repertoires in COVID-19. The data were produced by immunoSEQ multiplex PCR, yet TCRdb's version contains in-frame clones alone and is incomplete. The sample shows over 150,000 clones, almost 85% of them seen only once. Sample: peripheral blood. These receptor sequences come from a human donor with acute or convalescent COVID-19. The donor label of this sample is uncertain.

This chain joins TRBV5-1 and TRBJ1-2; TRBD1 matches 7 bases. J lost 0 bases, V lost 4 bases, and 6 bases had no gene match. The CDR3 covers 15 residues. Germline V gene sequence: CDR1 SGHRS, CDR2 YFSETQ. In nucleotides, the CDR3 is TGCGCCAGCAGCGTGCCGGGACAGCCTAACTATGGCTACACCTTC. This encodes CASSVPGQPNYGYTF.

The chain couples TRBV12-5 to TRBJ1-1; tentatively, D is TRBD1 (5 bases). In germline, CDR1 is LGHNT, CDR2 FRNRAP. CDR3 length equals 14 residues. Trimming took off 7 bases at V and 1 base at J, with 13 bases between the two ends. The CDR3 loop reads CASDAGRGNTEAFF. The CDR3 bases are TGTGCTAGTGACGCAGGGCGGGGGAACACTGAAGCTTTCTTT. Using reference TRBV12-5 and TRBJ1-1 for the parts outside the CDR3, the full variable domain is DARVTQTPRHKVTEMGQEVTMRCQPILGHNTVFWYRQTMMQGLELLAYFRNRAPLDDSGMPKDRFSAEMPDATLATLKIQPSEPRDSAVYFCASDAGRGNTEAFFGQGTRLTVV.

This CDR3 is CASSFTGTYEQYF. For the CDR3, the DNA is TGTGCCAGCAGCTTTACAGGGACCTACGAGCAGTACTTC. The gene calls are TRBV7-2 and TRBJ2-7; TRBD1 might be the D (6 bases). The CDR3 runs 13 residues. Germline values: CDR1 SGHTA, CDR2 FQGNSA. V was pared by 3 bases and J by 2 bases, with 8 bases between.

The CDR3 DNA follows: TGTGCCACCAACTCAGGGGTGAGCACTGAAGCTTTCTTT. It is translated as CATNSGVSTEAFF. This chain links TRBV5-4 with TRBJ1-1, with a possible D match to TRBD1 (6 bases). The CDR3 runs to 13 residues. Trimming stripped 9 bases from V and 4 bases from J, with 16 bases between. In germline, CDR1 is SGHNT, CDR2 YYREEE (reference sequence).

To note about this clone: In the same sample, other DNA sequences code for this CDR3. J is TRBJ2-2 and V is TRBV14, with D possibly matching TRBD2 (5 bases). The CDR3 covers 16 residues. CDR1 is SGHDN and CDR2 is FVKESK in the germline V gene. V lost 2 bases and J lost 0, with 10 bases in between. The CDR3 nucleotides are TGTGCCAGCAGCCAAAGGAGCGGAGCGAACACCGGGGAGCTGTTTTTT. This codes for CASSQRSGANTGELFF.

The chain recombines TRBV5-1 with TRBJ2-7; tentative D call: TRBD1 (5 bases). CDR1 SGHRS and CDR2 YFSETQ come from the germline V gene. Between the trimmed V and J ends, which lost 0 bases and 3 bases, there was a span of 13 bases. This CDR3 spans 15 amino acids. The CDR3 loop is CASSLVAGILYEQYF. CDR3 in DNA: TGCGCCAGCAGCTTGGTCGCAGGGATTCTCTACGAGCAGTACTTC.

The V call is TRBV7-2, the J call TRBJ1-3; D is uncertain. Germline loops: CDR1 SGHTA, CDR2 FQGNSA. Trimming pared 3 bases from V and 0 bases from J, leaving 9 bases between. The length of the CDR3 is 15 residues. CDR3 residues: CASSLRLFSGNTIYF. Written as DNA, the CDR3 is TGTGCCAGCAGCTTGAGGCTCTTCTCTGGAAACACCATATATTTT.

CDR3 sequence: CASSPGTGYNGYTF. Written as DNA, the CDR3 is TGTGCCAGCTCACCCGGGACAGGGTACAATGGCTACACCTTC. The chain employs TRBV18 and TRBJ1-2, with 9 bases matching TRBD1. This CDR3 is 14 amino acids long. The germline V gene has CDR1 KGHSH and CDR2 LQKENI. Trimming cost V 3 bases and J 6 bases; bases outside gene matches: 5.

The chain carries TRBV7-2 and TRBJ2-7; no definite D call. V was shortened by 2 bases and J by 6 bases, with 8 bases between the two germline ends. There are 12 residues in the CDR3. The germline gives CDR1 SGHTA, CDR2 FQGNSA. CDR3 protein: CASSLSLSEQYF. The CDR3 bases are TGTGCCAGCAGCTTATCTCTAAGCGAGCAGTACTTC.

The rearrangement joins TRBV13 to TRBJ2-4; 14 bases are shared with TRBD2. The CDR3 extends over 18 amino acids. The V and J ends lost 5 bases and 0 bases, in that order; junction bases with no gene match: 6. Per the germline V gene, CDR1 is PRHDT and CDR2 is FYEKMQ (reference sequence). CDR3 loop: CASSIGTSGSIAKNIQYF. The CDR3 coding sequence is TGTGCCAGCAGCATCGGGACTAGCGGGAGTATAGCCAAAAACATTCAGTACTTC.